A single sample gave rise to the 26 T cell receptor beta chains below, sequenced in a study of blood T cells in healthy people across ages (dated by TCRdb to the mid-2010s). The library was made by 5' RACE. Sequencer: Illumina HiSeq 2500. A second PCR of roughly 7 to 12 cycles was run with a J-beta primer mix and a sample-barcoded 5' primer. TCRdb reprocessed the public reads (quality trimming at Q25 with fastp, clone calling with MiXCR) and kept in-frame beta chains. Every entry covers one CDR3 protein and lists the most common genes and DNA from its rows. The table for this sample lists some 760,000 distinct CDR3 sequences; roughly 25% of them were counted only once. 9.4% of the sample comes from the top ten. Separately, the same data were catalogued under a study of T cells of mothers and their children.

Input material: blood. The receptor source for this set is a boy between 10 and 17 years old in good health.

The J gene is TRBJ2-2, the V gene TRBV7-6; 7 bases agree with TRBD1. CDR1 and CDR2 from the germline V gene are SGHVS and FNYEAQ. This CDR3 contains 16 residues. J gave up 2 bases and V 4 bases, and 7 bases lay outside the gene matches. CDR3 in amino acids: CASSSQDRDNTGELFF. CDR3 nucleotide sequence: TGTGCCAGCAGCTCACAAGACAGGGATAACACCGGGGAGCTGTTTTTT.

Only a few counts were recorded for this clonotype. The chain has TRBV11-2 and TRBJ1-2, with no clear D. Germline V gives CDR1 SGHAT, CDR2 FQNNGV. V gave up 5 bases and J gave up 7 bases, with 20 bases separating them. The CDR3 spans 15 residues. DNA of the CDR3: TGTGCCAGCAGCCGGGAACTGAGCGTCTCTGGTGGCTACACCTTC. This sequence encodes CASSRELSVSGGYTF.

The J gene is TRBJ2-7, the V gene TRBV20-1, with unresolved D. CDR3 length: 13 amino acids. Looked up from germline, CDR1 is DFQATT and CDR2 is SNEGSKA (reference sequence). V lost 3 bases and J 2 bases, leaving 11 bases between the germline ends. The CDR3 nucleotides read TGCAGTGCTAGGGACCTCGATACCTACGAGCAGTACTTC. It specifies CSARDLDTYEQYF.

The chain uses TRBV13 and TRBJ2-7; weak D call: TRBD1 (6 bases). Trimming stripped 5 bases from V and 3 bases from J, with 11 bases between. The CDR3 is 13 residues long. Germline V gene lookup returns CDR1 PRHDT and CDR2 FYEKMQ (reference sequence). The CDR3 nucleotides read TGTGCCAGCAGCGTAAGGACAGACTACGAGCAGTACTTC. This encodes CASSVRTDYEQYF.

This clonotype was observed at least ten times. This chain links TRBV7-2 with TRBJ1-5; possibly TRBD1 for D (5 bases). Trimming pared 4 bases from V and 4 bases from J, leaving 17 bases between. Germline lookup yields CDR1 SGHTA and CDR2 FQGNSA. The CDR3 loop spans 16 amino acids. The CDR3 here is CASSSKPGRENQPQHF. The CDR3 coding sequence is TGTGCCAGCAGCTCGAAGCCGGGACGGGAAAATCAGCCCCAGCATTTT.

There are a few counts of this clonotype. The V and J genes are TRBV6-1 and TRBJ2-5; 10 bases are a match to TRBD2. The J call is in doubt because the DNA end fits TRBJ2-1 better. The CDR3 covers 17 residues. Germline V gene lookup returns CDR1 MNHNS and CDR2 SASEGT. CDR3 nucleotide sequence: TGTGCCAGCAGCCCCGTTTTTATAGCGGGAGGTGGGGATGAGCAGTTCTTC. It is translated as CASSPVFIAGGGDEQFF.

This clonotype has just a few counts. The V call is TRBV7-2, the J call TRBJ2-7; possible D gene TRBD2, 5 bases. V gave up 1 base and J gave up 3 bases, with 25 bases separating them. The germline CDR1 and CDR2 sequences are SGHTA and FQGNSA. This CDR3 region has 19 residues. CDR3 region: CASSLVSDLWGAAIYEQYF. Written as DNA, the CDR3 is TGTGCCAGCAGCTTAGTCTCCGATCTTTGGGGAGCCGCAATCTACGAGCAGTACTTC.

The chain has TRBV2 and TRBJ2-2; D uncertain. V lost 10 bases to trimming and J lost 5 bases, with 14 bases between them. CDR1 and CDR2 (germline): SNHLY, FYNNEI. This CDR3 comprises 13 residues. As DNA, the CDR3 is TGTGCCACTCAGGATCTCCGAACCGGGGAGCTGTTTTTT. This sequence encodes CATQDLRTGELFF.

The chain uses TRBV20-1 and TRBJ2-1, with D maybe TRBD2 (6 bases). Germline loops: CDR1 DFQATT, CDR2 SNEGSKA (reference sequence). The CDR3 consists of 13 residues. Between the trimmed V and J ends, which lost 5 bases and 3 bases, there was a span of 11 bases. CDR3 in amino acids: CSARLGVYNEQFF. In nucleotides, the CDR3 is TGCAGTGCTCGACTAGGAGTCTACAATGAGCAGTTCTTC.

This clonotype appeared a few times. This chain uses TRBV3-1 with TRBJ2-3; 13 nucleotides line up with TRBD2. Per germline, CDR1 LGHDT and CDR2 YNNKEL (reference sequence). CDR3 size: 17 residues. J lost 3 bases, V lost 5 bases, and 8 bases had no gene match. Here the CDR3 DNA reads TGTGCCAGCAGCGACGTCGGGACTAGCGGGAATACAGATACGCAGTATTTT. Protein product: CASSDVGTSGNTDTQYF.

The chain carries TRBV29-1 and TRBJ2-5; tentative D call: TRBD2 (5 bases). Germline CDR1 is SQVTM and CDR2 is ANQGSEA. This CDR3 contains 15 residues. V lost 7 bases and J lost 5, with 23 bases in between. CDR3 amino acids: CSAVPLPSGVETQYF. CDR3 DNA sequence: TGCAGCGCTGTACCGCTCCCGAGCGGCGTGGAGACCCAGTACTTC.

The chain combines TRBV11-2 with TRBJ2-7; D is possibly TRBD1 (6 bases). Matching the DNA end better, TRBJ2-5 makes the J call doubtful. Germline CDR1 reads SGHAT; CDR2 reads FQNNGV. The CDR3 covers 13 residues. CDR3 protein: CASSRFGGETQYF. The DNA for the CDR3 is TGTGCCAGCAGCCGTTTTGGGGGCGAGACCCAGTACTTC.

This clonotype has just a few counts. The chain uses TRBV9 and TRBJ1-5; unclear D gene. Germline CDR1 reads SGDLS; CDR2 reads YYNGEE. This CDR3 has 13 amino acids. Trimming stripped 4 bases from V and 1 base from J, with 6 bases between. This CDR3 reads CASSTGSNQPQHF. CDR3 DNA: TGTGCCAGCAGCACCGGCAGCAATCAGCCCCAGCATTTT. Full variable domain (rest looked up from reference TRBV9 and TRBJ1-5): DSGVTQTPKHLITATGQRVTLRCSPRSGDLSVYWYQQSLDQGLQFLIQYYNGEERAKGNILERFSAQQFPDLHSELNLSSLELGDSALYFCASSTGSNQPQHFGDGTRLSIL.

This clonotype was recorded once. The CDR3 reads CASSSPRGRASSGANVLTF. The CDR3, as DNA: TGCGCCAGCAGCTCCCCGAGGGGGCGAGCAAGCTCTGGGGCCAACGTCCTGACTTTC. V and J are TRBV5-1 and TRBJ2-6, with TRBD1 matching over 7 bases. The CDR3 sequence is 19 residues long. Germline V gives CDR1 SGHRS, CDR2 YFSETQ. Germline trimming cut 3 bases from V and 0 bases from J; bases unmatched to any gene: 12. Looking up the rest from reference TRBV5-1 and TRBJ2-6 gives the full variable domain: KAGVTQTPRYLIKTRGQQVTLSCSPISGHRSVSWYQQTPGQGLQFLFEYFSETQRNKGNFPGRFSGRQFSNSRSEMNVSTLELGDSALYLCASSSPRGRASSGANVLTFGAGSRLTVL.

The chain has TRBV4-2 and TRBJ1-2, with 9 bases matching TRBD1. CDR3 size: 17 residues. V gave up 0 bases and J gave up 8 bases; unmatched junction bases: 13. Germline CDR1 LGHNA, CDR2 YNFKEQ. CDR3 nucleotides: TGTGCCAGCAGCCAAGATGGCCTGACAGGGGGTTTAGGGGGCTACACCTTC. Amino acid sequence: CASSQDGLTGGLGGYTF.

This clonotype was seen only a few times. This sequence joins TRBV28 and TRBJ2-2; D ambiguous. The germline V and J ends were trimmed by 10 bases and 8 bases, with 11 bases remaining between them. Germline values: CDR1 MDHEN, CDR2 SYDVKM. The CDR3 has 11 amino acids. This chain's CDR3 is CAIAGEGELFF. DNA for the CDR3: TGTGCCATTGCCGGAGAGGGGGAGCTGTTTTTT.

V and J are TRBV3-1 and TRBJ2-1, with D possibly being TRBD1 (6 bases). The length of the CDR3 is 14 residues. V lost 2 bases and J 6 bases, leaving 11 bases between the germline ends. CDR1 and CDR2 from the germline V gene are LGHDT and YNNKEL (reference sequence). This CDR3 reads CASSQNYRVNEQFF. DNA for the CDR3: TGTGCCAGCAGCCAAAATTACAGGGTCAATGAGCAGTTCTTC.

This sequence joins TRBV10-2 and TRBJ2-7, with 13 nucleotides matching TRBD2. Germline V gene data show CDR1 as WSHSY and CDR2 as SAAADI. This CDR3 spans 16 amino acids. V trimming: 3 bases; J trimming: 3 bases; junction bases outside the gene matches: 5. CDR3 protein: CASSELTSGGDYEQYF. The DNA for the CDR3 is TGCGCCAGCAGTGAACTTACTAGCGGGGGGGACTACGAGCAGTACTTC.

This clonotype was detected a few times. V is TRBV29-1 and J is TRBJ2-7, with D perhaps TRBD2 (6 bases). Trimming removed 5 bases from V and 6 bases from J, with 14 bases in between. The CDR3 is 12 residues long. In germline, CDR1 is SQVTM, CDR2 ANQGSEA. CDR3 protein: CSVSGRTGEQYF. The CDR3 DNA reads TGCAGCGTTTCCGGGAGAACGGGCGAGCAGTACTTC.

This clonotype came up once. The chain uses TRBV29-1 and TRBJ2-7; tentatively, D is TRBD1 or TRBD2 (5 bases each). The V gene's germline CDR1 is SQVTM and CDR2 ANQGSEA. The CDR3 is made up of 16 amino acids. Deletions cut 7 bases from V and 4 bases from J, with 26 bases between. The CDR3 region has the DNA TGCAGCGCTACTACCCGGGATGGGCAGGGAACGTACGAGCAGTACTTC. It is translated as CSATTRDGQGTYEQYF.

V usage is TRBV11-2 and J usage is TRBJ2-5; TRBD2 aligns across 8 bases. The end of the DNA aligns better with TRBJ2-1, so the J call may be wrong. Germline V lookup: CDR1 SGHAT, CDR2 FQNNGV. This CDR3 spans 15 amino acids. CDR3 nucleotide sequence: TGTGCCAGCAGCTACGAGCGGGGGACCTACAATGAGCAGTTCTTC. This gives the protein CASSYERGTYNEQFF.

This clonotype was seen only a few times. CDR3 amino acids: CSVQPGLAGFEETQYF. The CDR3 nucleotides are TGCAGCGTACAACCGGGACTAGCGGGGTTTGAAGAGACCCAGTACTTC. This sequence joins TRBV29-1 and TRBJ2-5; 13 positions match TRBD2. The CDR3 has 16 residues. Germline lookup yields CDR1 SQVTM and CDR2 ANQGSEA. J gave up 3 bases and V 6 bases, and 10 bases lay outside the gene matches.

CDR3 nucleotides: TGTGCCAGCAGCGTAGTCCTTCCTAGCACAGATACGCAGTATTTT. It codes for CASSVVLPSTDTQYF. This sequence joins TRBV9 and TRBJ2-3; D is undetermined. This CDR3 spans 15 amino acids. Germline-derived CDR1 and CDR2 are SGDLS and YYNGEE. V lost 0 bases and J lost 0, with 8 bases in between.

A single count supports this clonotype. The genes are TRBV28 and TRBJ2-3; possible D gene TRBD1, 7 bases. V lost 5 bases and J lost 5, with 14 bases in between. Germline CDR1 is MDHEN and CDR2 is SYDVKM. CDR3 size: 14 residues. CDR3 sequence (DNA): TGTGCCAGCAGTGCGGACAGGCGGGGAGATACGCAGTATTTT. Amino acids: CASSADRRGDTQYF.

The V gene is TRBV27, the J gene TRBJ1-1; TRBD1 matches at 7 bases. This CDR3 has 11 residues. Unmatched junction bases numbered 2, after V lost 5 bases and J lost 8 bases. CDR1 MNHEY and CDR2 SMNVEV come from the germline V gene (reference sequence). The CDR3 coding sequence is TGTGCCAGCAGTACAGGGGACGAAGCTTTCTTT. This encodes CASSTGDEAFF.

The chain employs TRBV4-3 and TRBJ2-3; D is possibly TRBD2 (6 bases). V was clipped by 1 base and J by 2 bases, with 13 bases between them. The germline V gene has CDR1 LGHNA and CDR2 YSLEER. The CDR3 sequence is 16 residues long. CDR3 protein: CASSQGRRGLTDTQYF. The CDR3 DNA reads TGCGCCAGCAGCCAAGGACGGCGGGGTCTCACAGATACGCAGTATTTT.